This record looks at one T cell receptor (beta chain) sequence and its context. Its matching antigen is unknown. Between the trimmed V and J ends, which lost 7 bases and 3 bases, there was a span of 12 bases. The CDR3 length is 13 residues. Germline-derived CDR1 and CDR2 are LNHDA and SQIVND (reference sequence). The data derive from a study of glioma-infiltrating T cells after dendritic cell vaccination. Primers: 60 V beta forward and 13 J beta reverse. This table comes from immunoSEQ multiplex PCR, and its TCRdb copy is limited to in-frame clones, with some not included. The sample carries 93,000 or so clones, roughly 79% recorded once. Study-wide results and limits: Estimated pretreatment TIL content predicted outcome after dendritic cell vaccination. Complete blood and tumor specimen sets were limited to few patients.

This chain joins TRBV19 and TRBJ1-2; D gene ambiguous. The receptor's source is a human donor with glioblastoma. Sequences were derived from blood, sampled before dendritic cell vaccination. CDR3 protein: CASNPRLDYGYTF. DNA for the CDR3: TGTGCCAGTAACCCCCGACTTGACTATGGCTACACCTTC.